A selection of T cell receptor beta chains follows, all from one sample in a study of shared clonotypes between healthy human individuals. Clones were sequenced by immunoSEQ multiplex PCR, and TCRdb holds only the in-frame ones, with some missing. The data contain roughly 2.4 million clones, around 95% of them seen just once; the ten biggest clones take up 0.1% to 0.15%. The sequenced sample consisted of naive CD4+ T cells sorted from blood. The receptors shown here come from a man between 18 and 35 years old in good health. Both conserved end residues are part of each CDR3. Fields, in order: V gene, D gene, J gene, clone size, CDR3 protein, CDR3 DNA. D genes are given only for firm matches. Where a row states a size, it is once, few, many or the class of an expanded clone; other rows omit it.

v_gene: TRBV5-4; d_gene: -; j_gene: TRBJ1-1; abundance: -; CDR3aa: CASSLAQGTEAFF; CDR3nt: TGTGCCAGCAGCCTGGCCCAGGGGACTGAAGCTTTCTTT
v_gene: TRBV5-4; d_gene: -; j_gene: TRBJ2-2; abundance: -; CDR3aa: CASSLEGGRGTGELFF; CDR3nt: TGTGCCAGCAGCTTGGAGGGAGGACGAGGCACCGGGGAGCTGTTTTTT
v_gene: TRBV11-2; d_gene: -; j_gene: TRBJ1-2; abundance: -; CDR3aa: CASSSVYRYGYTF; CDR3nt: TGTGCCAGCAGCTCCGTTTACAGATATGGCTACACCTTC
v_gene: TRBV5-1; d_gene: -; j_gene: TRBJ2-5; abundance: -; CDR3aa: CASSTGGQETQYF; CDR3nt: TGCGCCAGCAGCACCGGGGGACAAGAGACCCAGTACTTC
v_gene: TRBV11-2; d_gene: -; j_gene: TRBJ1-2; abundance: -; CDR3aa: CASSDQGYGYTF; CDR3nt: TGTGCCAGCAGCGACCAGGGCTATGGCTACACCTTC
v_gene: TRBV5-1; d_gene: -; j_gene: TRBJ2-5; abundance: -; CDR3aa: CASSFGGGETQYF; CDR3nt: TGCGCCAGCAGCTTCGGAGGCGGAGAGACCCAGTACTTC
v_gene: TRBV30; d_gene: TRBD1; j_gene: TRBJ2-3; abundance: once; CDR3aa: CAWTLGQENTDTQYF; CDR3nt: TGTGCCTGGACCCTCGGACAGGAGAATACAGATACGCAGTATTTT
v_gene: TRBV20-1; d_gene: -; j_gene: TRBJ2-1; abundance: once; CDR3aa: CSAERGEQFF; CDR3nt: TGCAGTGCTGAGAGGGGTGAGCAGTTCTTC
v_gene: TRBV19; d_gene: -; j_gene: TRBJ1-4; abundance: -; CDR3aa: CASSGWAGGSEKLFF; CDR3nt: TGTGCCAGTAGCGGGTGGGCAGGAGGAAGTGAAAAACTGTTTTTT
v_gene: TRBV19; d_gene: -; j_gene: TRBJ1-1; abundance: -; CDR3aa: CASSIRLNTEAFF; CDR3nt: TGTGCCAGTAGTATACGGTTGAACACTGAAGCTTTCTTT
v_gene: TRBV21-1; d_gene: -; j_gene: TRBJ2-5; abundance: -; CDR3aa: CATSAFFRGPETQYF; CDR3nt: TGTGCCACCAGCGCTTTTTTCAGGGGGCCAGAGACCCAGTACTTC
v_gene: TRBV28; d_gene: TRBD1; j_gene: TRBJ1-6; abundance: -; CDR3aa: CASRAGTANSPLHF; CDR3nt: TGTGCCAGCAGAGCCGGGACAGCTAATTCACCCCTCCACTTT
v_gene: TRBV5-6; d_gene: TRBD1; j_gene: TRBJ1-1; abundance: -; CDR3aa: CASSPGTGYGDTEAFF; CDR3nt: TGTGCCAGCAGCCCCGGGACAGGGTATGGGGACACTGAAGCTTTCTTT
v_gene: TRBV29-1; d_gene: TRBD1; j_gene: TRBJ2-3; abundance: once; CDR3aa: CSGITGVGGGDTQYF; CDR3nt: TGCAGCGGCATCACAGGGGTTGGGGGCGGAGATACGCAGTATTTT
v_gene: TRBV11-2; d_gene: -; j_gene: TRBJ1-1; abundance: -; CDR3aa: CASRPALMNTEAFF; CDR3nt: TGTGCCAGCAGGCCGGCGCTCATGAACACTGAAGCTTTCTTT
v_gene: TRBV5-1; d_gene: TRBD2; j_gene: TRBJ2-5; abundance: -; CDR3aa: CASSLVGGSQETQYF; CDR3nt: TGCGCCAGCAGCTTGGTGGGCGGGAGCCAGGAGACCCAGTACTTC
v_gene: TRBV6-5; d_gene: -; j_gene: TRBJ1-1; abundance: -; CDR3aa: CASRGPGLNTEAFF; CDR3nt: TGTGCCAGCAGGGGACCGGGGTTGAACACTGAAGCTTTCTTT
v_gene: TRBV18; d_gene: -; j_gene: TRBJ1-1; abundance: -; CDR3aa: CASSPSGRQGGSRNTEAFF; CDR3nt: TGTGCCAGCTCACCTTCCGGTCGCCAGGGAGGGAGTAGGAACACTGAAGCTTTCTTT
v_gene: TRBV7-6; d_gene: -; j_gene: TRBJ2-7; abundance: -; CDR3aa: CASSLGELRSYEQYF; CDR3nt: TGTGCCAGCAGCTTAGGCGAACTGCGCTCCTACGAGCAGTACTTC
v_gene: TRBV7-8; d_gene: -; j_gene: TRBJ1-5; abundance: -; CDR3aa: CASSPTPASNQPQHF; CDR3nt: TGTGCCAGCAGCCCGACTCCGGCGAGCAATCAGCCCCAGCATTTT
v_gene: TRBV5-1; d_gene: TRBD2; j_gene: TRBJ2-7; abundance: -; CDR3aa: CATSSLGGSRDEQYF; CDR3nt: TGCGCCACCTCTTCCCTAGGCGGGAGCAGAGACGAGCAGTACTTC
v_gene: TRBV4-1; d_gene: TRBD1; j_gene: TRBJ1-2; abundance: once; CDR3aa: CASRIGQGTNYGYTF; CDR3nt: TGCGCCAGCAGGATTGGACAGGGGACTAACTATGGCTACACCTTC
v_gene: TRBV7-9; d_gene: -; j_gene: TRBJ1-1; abundance: -; CDR3aa: CASSVSAGTQVEAFF; CDR3nt: TGTGCCAGCAGCGTAAGTGCCGGGACACAGGTTGAAGCTTTCTTT
v_gene: TRBV7-9; d_gene: -; j_gene: TRBJ2-6; abundance: -; CDR3aa: CASSPGQFSGANVLTF; CDR3nt: TGTGCCAGCAGCCCCGGACAGTTCTCTGGGGCCAACGTCCTGACTTTC
v_gene: TRBV7-9; d_gene: -; j_gene: TRBJ2-7; abundance: once; CDR3aa: CASSLGAGGSAYEQYF; CDR3nt: TGTGCCAGCAGCTTAGGTGCAGGGGGGTCGGCCTACGAGCAGTACTTC
v_gene: TRBV27; d_gene: -; j_gene: TRBJ2-7; abundance: once; CDR3aa: CASSLYPAGTSSGEQYF; CDR3nt: TGTGCCAGCAGTTTATACCCCGCCGGGACGTCCTCCGGCGAGCAGTACTTC
v_gene: TRBV5-3; d_gene: -; j_gene: TRBJ1-3; abundance: -; CDR3aa: CAISPGHAGNTIYF; CDR3nt: TGTGCCATCTCCCCGGGGCATGCTGGAAACACCATATATTTT
v_gene: TRBV10-2; d_gene: TRBD1; j_gene: TRBJ2-2; abundance: -; CDR3aa: CASSDRDRQLTGELFF; CDR3nt: TGCGCCAGCAGTGACCGGGACAGACAACTCACCGGGGAGCTGTTTTTT
v_gene: TRBV5-4; d_gene: -; j_gene: TRBJ2-2; abundance: -; CDR3aa: CASSLVGTDTGELFF; CDR3nt: TGTGCCAGCAGCTTGGTAGGCACCGACACCGGGGAGCTGTTTTTT
v_gene: TRBV6-1; d_gene: TRBD1; j_gene: TRBJ2-7; abundance: -; CDR3aa: CATRPPGQESNEQYF; CDR3nt: TGTGCCACCAGACCGCCGGGACAGGAGAGTAACGAGCAGTACTTC
v_gene: TRBV7-9; d_gene: -; j_gene: TRBJ2-1; abundance: -; CDR3aa: CASSLQGADEQFF; CDR3nt: TGTGCCAGCAGCTTACAGGGAGCAGATGAGCAGTTCTTC
v_gene: TRBV19; d_gene: -; j_gene: TRBJ1-2; abundance: -; CDR3aa: CASSIGAEINYGYTF; CDR3nt: TGTGCCAGTAGTATCGGGGCAGAGATTAACTATGGCTACACCTTC
v_gene: TRBV30; d_gene: -; j_gene: TRBJ1-4; abundance: -; CDR3aa: CAWSVSVGQPVFF; CDR3nt: TGTGCCTGGAGTGTAAGCGTTGGACAGCCGGTGTTTTTT
v_gene: TRBV29-1; d_gene: TRBD1; j_gene: TRBJ1-2; abundance: -; CDR3aa: CSAQPIGQGDGYTF; CDR3nt: TGCAGCGCACAGCCCATCGGACAGGGCGATGGCTACACCTTC
v_gene: TRBV2; d_gene: -; j_gene: TRBJ1-6; abundance: -; CDR3aa: CASSANHFNSPLHF; CDR3nt: TGTGCCAGCAGTGCTAACCATTTCAATTCACCCCTCCACTTT
v_gene: TRBV19; d_gene: TRBD1; j_gene: TRBJ2-7; abundance: -; CDR3aa: CASSPGQGFGQYF; CDR3nt: TGTGCCAGTAGTCCGGGACAGGGTTTCGGGCAGTACTTC
v_gene: TRBV9; d_gene: TRBD1; j_gene: TRBJ1-1; abundance: -; CDR3aa: CASSGTDRGRTEAFF; CDR3nt: TGTGCCAGCAGCGGGACCGACAGGGGCCGGACTGAAGCTTTCTTT
v_gene: TRBV10-1; d_gene: -; j_gene: TRBJ2-3; abundance: once; CDR3aa: CASSETGLDTQYF; CDR3nt: TGCGCCAGCAGTGAGACGGGTCTGGATACGCAGTATTTT
v_gene: TRBV7-9; d_gene: TRBD1; j_gene: TRBJ2-3; abundance: -; CDR3aa: CASSKTGGLGTDTQYF; CDR3nt: TGTGCCAGCAGCAAAACAGGGGGCCTAGGCACAGATACGCAGTATTTT
v_gene: TRBV2; d_gene: TRBD2; j_gene: TRBJ2-5; abundance: -; CDR3aa: CASSDSPRLLAGVRRETQYF; CDR3nt: TGTGCCAGCAGTGACTCCCCTAGATTACTAGCGGGGGTCCGGAGAGAGACCCAGTACTTC
v_gene: TRBV5-4; d_gene: -; j_gene: TRBJ1-5; abundance: -; CDR3aa: CASSLGGYWGKGNQPQHF; CDR3nt: TGTGCCAGCAGCTTGGGAGGGTATTGGGGTAAGGGCAATCAGCCCCAGCATTTT
v_gene: TRBV4-1; d_gene: -; j_gene: TRBJ1-4; abundance: -; CDR3aa: CASSQETVTNEKLFF; CDR3nt: TGCGCCAGCAGCCAAGAGACAGTCACAAATGAAAAACTGTTTTTT
v_gene: TRBV28; d_gene: -; j_gene: TRBJ2-4; abundance: -; CDR3aa: CASSPSGPFPIQYF; CDR3nt: TGTGCCAGCAGCCCCTCGGGCCCGTTTCCCATTCAGTACTTC
v_gene: TRBV28; d_gene: -; j_gene: TRBJ1-6; abundance: -; CDR3aa: CASSQPQGHNSPLHF; CDR3nt: TGTGCCAGCAGCCAACCTCAGGGGCATAATTCACCCCTCCACTTT
v_gene: TRBV29-1; d_gene: -; j_gene: TRBJ2-1; abundance: -; CDR3aa: CSLLAPDPYNEQFF; CDR3nt: TGCAGCCTCCTAGCGCCGGACCCCTACAATGAGCAGTTCTTC